The entry below gives a single TCR beta chain sequence along with its context. Its antigen is unidentified. These data originate in a study of Ad26.COV2.S vaccination and SARS-CoV-2 variants. As for the study in general: The authors gave Ad26.COV2.S intramuscularly, either once or twice 56 days apart.

The CDR3 is 14 amino acids. Germline CDR1 ENHRY, CDR2 SYGVKD. The germline V and J ends were trimmed by 6 bases and 8 bases, with 19 bases remaining between them. Treatment here: about 20 received Ad26.COV2.S at low or high dose, single or two shots; 5 received placebo; per-sample allocation not given. The investigators took samples on day 63 after the first vaccine or placebo injection. Profiling relied on immunoSEQ multiplex PCR, and the TCRdb table lists in-frame clones only, not all of them. The data contain roughly 700,000 clones, more than 80% of them singletons. Findings of the study overall: Marked by substantial breadth, spike-specific CD8+ and CD4+ T cell responses were reportedly seen after vaccination. Vaccinees displayed broader spike-specific TCR repertoires than placebo recipients.

Sequenced material: peripheral blood, taken in a trial of Ad26.COV2.S vaccine versus placebo. The TCR sequence derives from a person between 18 and 65 years old who received the Ad26.COV2.S COVID-19 vaccine or a placebo. V and J are TRBV10-3 and TRBJ1-2; D might be TRBD1 (6 bases). CDR3 protein: CAIRTQGAHQGYTF. The CDR3 DNA is TGTGCCATCAGAACACAGGGCGCCCACCAAGGCTACACCTTC.